The 13 T cell receptor beta chains presented below share a single source sample, sequenced in a study of blood T cell repertoires in COVID-19. Clones were sequenced by immunoSEQ multiplex PCR, and TCRdb holds only the in-frame ones, with some missing. The data contain a few hundred thousand clones, roughly 89% of them singletons. The sequenced sample was peripheral blood. All receptors come from a woman aged 55 to 70 with COVID-19, enrolled during active disease.

The chain has TRBV5-1 and TRBJ1-5, with D maybe TRBD1 (6 bases). The CDR3 covers 16 residues. Germline V gene data show CDR1 as SGHRS and CDR2 as YFSETQ. The V end lost 0 bases, the J end lost 5 bases, and 15 bases lay between the germline ends. CDR3 nucleotide sequence: TGCGCCAGCAGCTTGGCAGGGGTCGGAGTTGATCAGCCCCAGCATTTT. Translating it yields CASSLAGVGVDQPQHF.

V and J are TRBV9 and TRBJ2-3; possible D gene TRBD2, 5 bases. This CDR3 spans 14 amino acids. Looked up from germline, CDR1 is SGDLS and CDR2 is YYNGEE. Between the trimmed V and J ends, which lost 3 bases and 4 bases, there was a span of 12 bases. The CDR3 DNA is TGTGCCAGCAGCGGACAACTAGGCTCAGATACGCAGTATTTT. It codes for CASSGQLGSDTQYF.

CDR3 nucleotides: TGTGCCAGCAGTTTTTTCAACGGACTTGGCTACACCTTC. It translates to CASSFFNGLGYTF. The chain combines TRBV12-3 or TRBV12-4 with TRBJ1-2; no clear D. The length of the CDR3 is 13 residues. V was pared by 3 bases and J by 7 bases, with 12 bases between.

The V gene is TRBV13, the J gene TRBJ1-2, with 8 bases that match TRBD1. In germline, CDR1 is PRHDT, CDR2 FYEKMQ (reference sequence). The CDR3 spans 14 residues. V was clipped by 5 bases and J by 8 bases; unmatched bases: 10. CDR3 nucleotide sequence: TGTGCCAGCAGCACCCGACAGGGGACGAAAGGCTACACCTTC. Translated: CASSTRQGTKGYTF.

The chain has TRBV18 and TRBJ1-2; D might be TRBD1 (6 bases). This CDR3 has 12 residues. Trimming cost V 2 bases and J 8 bases, with 9 bases left between them. CDR1 is KGHSH, CDR2 LQKENI, per germline. CDR3 sequence reads: CASSPTGSGYTF. The CDR3 DNA follows: TGTGCCAGCTCACCAACAGGGTCCGGCTACACCTTC.

J is TRBJ2-7 and V is TRBV4-1; 7 nucleotides match TRBD2. V shed 6 bases and J 2 bases; nucleotides not matched to a gene: 7. The CDR3 has 14 amino acids. Per the germline V gene, CDR1 is MGHRA and CDR2 is YSYEKL. CDR3 in DNA: TGCGCCAGCAGTGATGAGCGGGGTCCCTACGAGCAGTACTTC. Its protein product is CASSDERGPYEQYF.

This chain links TRBV30 with TRBJ2-2; 7 bases map to TRBD2. The V gene end was trimmed by 5 bases and the J gene end by 1 base; junction bases not matched to a gene: 7. The CDR3 sequence is 15 residues long. Looked up from germline, CDR1 is GTSNPN and CDR2 is SVGIG (reference sequence). The CDR3 DNA reads TGTGCCTGGGGGAGGGAGACTTTGAACACCGGGGAGCTGTTTTTT. This gives the protein CAWGRETLNTGELFF.

The chain couples TRBV11-2 to TRBJ1-1; the D gene is possibly TRBD1 (6 bases). Trimming cost V 5 bases and J 0 bases, with 13 bases left between them. This CDR3 contains 15 residues. Per germline, CDR1 SGHAT and CDR2 FQNNGV. The CDR3 DNA reads TGTGCCAGCAGCACCTCCGGGACACTGAACACTGAAGCTTTCTTT. The encoded protein is CASSTSGTLNTEAFF. Combining the CDR3 with reference TRBV11-2 and TRBJ1-1 gives the whole variable domain EAGVAQSPRYKIIEKRQSVAFWCNPISGHATLYWYQQILGQGPKLLIQFQNNGVVDDSQLPKDRFSAERLKGVDSTLKIQPAKLEDSAVYLCASSTSGTLNTEAFFGQGTRLTVV.

The V and J genes are TRBV5-1 and TRBJ1-1; D is undetermined. The CDR3 is 14 amino acids. The V end was cut by 0 bases, the J end by 6 bases, with 12 bases between. Per germline, CDR1 SGHRS and CDR2 YFSETQ. CDR3 residues: CASSLVPDGAEAFF. The CDR3 DNA follows: TGCGCCAGCAGCTTGGTACCGGACGGGGCTGAAGCTTTCTTT.

V usage is TRBV25-1 and J usage is TRBJ2-1, with 10 bases fitting TRBD2. The germline gives CDR1 MGHDK, CDR2 SYGVNS. CDR3 size: 15 residues. Unmatched junction bases numbered 4, after V lost 2 bases and J lost 6 bases. The CDR3 here is CASSEAGLAINEQFF. For the CDR3, the DNA is TGTGCCAGCAGTGAAGCGGGACTAGCGATCAATGAGCAGTTCTTC.

The chain joins TRBV18 to TRBJ2-7; D is possibly TRBD1 (5 bases). Per the germline V gene, CDR1 is KGHSH and CDR2 is LQKENI. CDR3 length: 14 amino acids. The ends were cut back, 3 bases at V and 6 bases at J, with 15 bases in the middle. CDR3 sequence: CASSPAGRPFEQYF. The DNA for the CDR3 is TGTGCCAGCTCACCGGCAGGGCGTCCCTTCGAGCAGTACTTC.

This chain uses TRBV3-1 (or the pseudogene TRBV3-2) with TRBJ2-5; D is perhaps TRBD2 (6 bases). Germline loops: CDR1 LGHDT, CDR2 YNNKEL (reference sequence). This CDR3 has 17 amino acids. Between the trimmed V and J ends, which lost 1 base and 5 bases, there was a span of 20 bases. Written as DNA, the CDR3 is TGTGCCAGCAGCCAAGTCTGGAGGGTAGAGCGACGCGAGACCCAGTACTTC. Its protein is CASSQVWRVERRETQYF.

The chain combines TRBV28 with TRBJ2-7; D perhaps matches TRBD1 (6 bases). Germline V gene data show CDR1 as MDHEN and CDR2 as SYDVKM. The CDR3 has 15 amino acids. The germline V and J ends were trimmed by 7 bases and 3 bases, with 19 bases remaining between them. CDR3 DNA: TGTGCCAGCAAGCAGGGGCCATCGACCTACTACGAGCAGTACTTC. Amino acid sequence: CASKQGPSTYYEQYF.